Listed here is a single T cell receptor beta chain. Its matching antigen is unknown. These data belong to a study of cytomegalovirus exposure and HLA in healthy donors. General study findings and limits: HLA restriction was apparent for most CMV-associated TCR beta chains in a later analysis. Presence/absence comparisons presumed near-even sequencing depth among donors. Earlier analysis looked at TCR beta V segments, and most were productive about 90% or about 30% of the time. TCR beta V- and J-gene trimming, according to a later analysis, was linked to a missense DCLRE1C variant.

In the PCR, 60 Vbeta and 13 Jbeta primers were used. Clones were sequenced by immunoSEQ multiplex PCR, and TCRdb holds only the in-frame ones, with some missing. The top ten clones hold over 5.5% of a sample with about 78,000 clones, 63% of them seen once. CDR1 is MNHEY, CDR2 SMNVEV, per germline (reference sequence). The ends were cut back, 2 bases at V and 6 bases at J, with 17 bases in the middle. The CDR3 loop spans 15 amino acids. The sample taken for sequencing was PBMCs. V is TRBV27 and J is TRBJ2-7, with D possibly matching TRBD1 (6 bases). This TCR was recovered from a man aged 30 to 45 in good health and CMV-seropositive. For the CDR3, the DNA is TGTGCCAGCAGTTTAGATAACCAGGGGTACCTCGAGCAGTACTTC. Its protein product is CASSLDNQGYLEQYF.